This T cell receptor (beta chain) originates from a study of early T cells in non-severe SARS-CoV-2 infection. Study overall: Sequencing input comprised bulk RNA from unsorted whole blood; chain pairing was not available.

TCRdb reprocessed the 5' RACE reads via MiXCR and lists one record per CDR3 protein. Among approximately 44,000 distinct CDR3 sequences listed, about 12% were seen once. The CDR3 spans 16 residues. Deletions cut 10 bases from V and 6 bases from J, with 28 bases between. The germline CDR1 and CDR2 sequences are ENHRY and SYGVKD. On this clonotype: Antigen: not known.

Study results and caveats: Matching against VDJdb likely underestimated virus-specific expansions, favoring anti-spike CD8.

J is TRBJ2-7 and V is TRBV10-3; D unclear. This TCR was recovered from an adult who was a healthcare worker with PCR-confirmed SARS-CoV-2 infection or an uninfected control (not recorded which). The sequenced material came from whole blood. This chain's CDR3 is CATTPLLRTQTPEQYF. The CDR3 DNA reads TGTGCCACGACGCCTTTGCTCCGGACCCAAACACCCGAGCAGTACTTC.